This paragraph covers one T cell receptor (beta chain) sequence. Its antigen remains unknown. The data belong to a study of a mutant IDH1 vaccine in newly diagnosed glioma. Across the study: It was radiotherapy, temozolomide, or both that patients received previously, with most receiving both.

Looked up from germline, CDR1 is SGHRS and CDR2 is YFSETQ. The CDR3 has 14 amino acids. Trimming took 3 bases from V and 6 from J, leaving 15 bases between them. Only in-frame clones appear in the TCRdb table, and some are missing; sequencing was by immunoSEQ multiplex PCR. The table shows 52,000 or so clones, with roughly 80% occurring only once. Time point here: week 23, last vaccination. Doses consisted of 300 ug of mutant IDH1 20-mer peptide each, paired with topical imiquimod. Notes on the study in general: Pseudoprogression seemed unrelated to changes in top peripheral T cell clonotypes.

The chain has TRBV5-1 and TRBJ1-1; maybe TRBD1 (5 bases). The TCR sequence derives from a man between 35 and 55 years old with glioma. The sample here was PBMCs, taken from a glioma patient whose treatment included an IDH1 peptide vaccine. The CDR3 nucleotides are TGCGCCAGCAGCTCTGACGGTGGAGGGGCTGAAGCTTTCTTT. Protein: CASSSDGGGAEAFF.